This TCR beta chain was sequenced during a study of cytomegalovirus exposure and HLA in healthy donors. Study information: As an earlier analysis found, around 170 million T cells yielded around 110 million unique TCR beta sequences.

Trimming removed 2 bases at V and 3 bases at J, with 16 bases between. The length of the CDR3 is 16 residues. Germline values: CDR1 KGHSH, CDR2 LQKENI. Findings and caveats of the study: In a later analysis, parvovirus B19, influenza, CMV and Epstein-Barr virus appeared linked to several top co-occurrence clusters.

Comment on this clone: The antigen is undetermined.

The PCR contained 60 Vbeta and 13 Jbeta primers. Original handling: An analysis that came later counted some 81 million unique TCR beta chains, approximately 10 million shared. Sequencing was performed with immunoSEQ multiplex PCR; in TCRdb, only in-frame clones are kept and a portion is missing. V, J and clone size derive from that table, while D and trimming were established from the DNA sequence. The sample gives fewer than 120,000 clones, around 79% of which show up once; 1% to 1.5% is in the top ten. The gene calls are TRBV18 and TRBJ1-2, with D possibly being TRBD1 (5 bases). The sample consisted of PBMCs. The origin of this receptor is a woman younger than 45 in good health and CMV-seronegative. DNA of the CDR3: TGTGCCAGCTCACCATATGCGGGGCGTCAAGACTATGGCTACACCTTC. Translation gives CASSPYAGRQDYGYTF. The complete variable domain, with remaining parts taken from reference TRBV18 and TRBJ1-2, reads NAGVMQNPRHLVRRRGQEARLRCSPMKGHSHVYWYRQLPEEGLKFMVYLQKENIIDESGMPKERFSAEFPKEGPSILRIQQVVRGDSAAYFCASSPYAGRQDYGYTFGSGTRLTVV.